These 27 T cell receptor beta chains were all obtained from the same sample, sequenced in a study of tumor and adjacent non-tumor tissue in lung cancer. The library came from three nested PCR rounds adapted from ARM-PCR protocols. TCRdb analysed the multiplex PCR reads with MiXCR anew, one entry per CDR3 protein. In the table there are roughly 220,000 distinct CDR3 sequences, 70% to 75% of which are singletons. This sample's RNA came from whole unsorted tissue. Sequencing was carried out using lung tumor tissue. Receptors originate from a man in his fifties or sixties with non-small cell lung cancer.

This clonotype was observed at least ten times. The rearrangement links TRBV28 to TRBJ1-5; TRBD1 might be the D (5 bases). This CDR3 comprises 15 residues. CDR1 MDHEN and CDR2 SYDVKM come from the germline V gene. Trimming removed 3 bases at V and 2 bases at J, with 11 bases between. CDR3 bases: TGTGCCAGCAGTTTTTCAGGGAAAGGCAATCAGCCCCAGCATTTT. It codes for CASSFSGKGNQPQHF.

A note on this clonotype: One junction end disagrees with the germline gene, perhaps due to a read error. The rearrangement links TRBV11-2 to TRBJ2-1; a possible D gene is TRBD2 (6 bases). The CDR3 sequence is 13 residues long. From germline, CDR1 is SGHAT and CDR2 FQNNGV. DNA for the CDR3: TGTGCCAGCAGCTTAGGGGGAGGCAATGAGCAGTCCTTC. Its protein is CASSLGGGNEQSF.

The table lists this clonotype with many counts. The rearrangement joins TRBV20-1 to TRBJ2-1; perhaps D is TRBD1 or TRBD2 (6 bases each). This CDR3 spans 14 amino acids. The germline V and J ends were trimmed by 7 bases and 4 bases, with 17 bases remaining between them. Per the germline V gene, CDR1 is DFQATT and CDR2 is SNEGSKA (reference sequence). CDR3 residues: CSVGGPSAYNEQFF. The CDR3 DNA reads TGCAGTGTTGGGGGGCCTTCGGCTTACAATGAGCAGTTCTTC.

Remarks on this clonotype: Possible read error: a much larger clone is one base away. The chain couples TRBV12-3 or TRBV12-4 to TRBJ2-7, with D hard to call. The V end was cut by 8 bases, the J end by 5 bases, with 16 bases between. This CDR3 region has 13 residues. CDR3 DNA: TGTGCCAGCGGTTCGTTCCTCTATAACGAGCAGTACTTC. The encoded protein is CASGSFLYNEQYF.

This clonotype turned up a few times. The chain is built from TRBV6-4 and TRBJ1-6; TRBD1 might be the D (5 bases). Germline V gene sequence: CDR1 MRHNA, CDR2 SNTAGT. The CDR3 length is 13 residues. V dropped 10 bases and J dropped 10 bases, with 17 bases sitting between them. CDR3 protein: CATARERGSPLHF. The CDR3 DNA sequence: TGTGCCACCGCCAGGGAGAGAGGGTCACCCCTCCACTTT.

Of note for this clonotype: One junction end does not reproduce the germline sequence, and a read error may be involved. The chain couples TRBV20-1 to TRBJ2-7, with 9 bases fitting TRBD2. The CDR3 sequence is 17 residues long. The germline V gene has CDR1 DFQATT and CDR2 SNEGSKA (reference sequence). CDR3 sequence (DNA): TGCAGCGCTAGAGATCTTCGGGCTAGCGGGACCACCTACGAGCGGTACTTC. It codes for CSARDLRASGTTYERYF.

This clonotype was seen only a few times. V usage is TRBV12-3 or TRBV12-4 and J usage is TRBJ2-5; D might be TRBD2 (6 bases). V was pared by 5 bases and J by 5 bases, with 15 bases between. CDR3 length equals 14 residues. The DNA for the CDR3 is TGTGCCAGCAGTGCCCGAGGAGGGAGGGAGACCCAGTACTTC. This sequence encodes CASSARGGRETQYF.

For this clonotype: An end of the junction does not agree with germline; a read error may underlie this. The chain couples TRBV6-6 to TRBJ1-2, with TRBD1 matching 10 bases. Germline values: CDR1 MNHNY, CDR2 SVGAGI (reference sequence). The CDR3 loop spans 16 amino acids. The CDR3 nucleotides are TGTGCCAGCAGTCCCCCGGCCGGACAGGGGGTGGGTGGCTACATCTTC. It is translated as CASSPPAGQGVGGYIF.

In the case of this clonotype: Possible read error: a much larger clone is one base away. For the CDR3, the DNA is TGCAGCGCCCTAAAGGGAAGGAGCACCGGGGAGCTGTTTTTT. This encodes CSALKGRSTGELFF. V is TRBV29-1 and J is TRBJ2-2; D is unclear. The CDR3 spans 14 residues. V gave up 7 bases and J gave up 4 bases, with 16 bases separating them. The germline V gene encodes CDR1 SQVTM and CDR2 ANQGSEA.

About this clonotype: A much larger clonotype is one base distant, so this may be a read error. The CDR3 region is CSITVAGRNTIYF. For the CDR3, the DNA is TGCAGCATTACCGTGGCAGGGAGAAACACCATATATTTT. The chain is built from TRBV29-1 and TRBJ1-3; possible D gene TRBD1, 5 bases. This CDR3 has 13 residues. Trimming removed 8 bases from V and 5 bases from J, with 16 bases in between. Germline-derived CDR1 and CDR2 are SQVTM and ANQGSEA.

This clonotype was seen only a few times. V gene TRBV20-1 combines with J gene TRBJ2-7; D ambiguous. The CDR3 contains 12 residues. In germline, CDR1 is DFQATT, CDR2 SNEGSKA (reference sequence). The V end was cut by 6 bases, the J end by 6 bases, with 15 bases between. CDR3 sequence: CSAQPDGCEQYF. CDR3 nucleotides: TGCAGTGCGCAACCGGACGGCTGCGAGCAGTACTTC.

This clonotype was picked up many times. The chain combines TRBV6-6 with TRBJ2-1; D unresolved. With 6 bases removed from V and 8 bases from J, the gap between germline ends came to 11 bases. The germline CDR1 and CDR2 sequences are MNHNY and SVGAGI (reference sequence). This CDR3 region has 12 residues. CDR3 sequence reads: CASSRAWDEQFF. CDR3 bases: TGTGCCAGCAGCCGAGCCTGGGATGAGCAGTTCTTC.

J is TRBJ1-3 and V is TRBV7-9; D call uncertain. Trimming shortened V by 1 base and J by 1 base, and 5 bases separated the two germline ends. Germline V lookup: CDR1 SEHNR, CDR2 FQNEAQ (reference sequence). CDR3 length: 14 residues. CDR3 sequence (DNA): TGTGCCAGCAGCTTAGTCAGGTCTGGAAACACCATATATTTT. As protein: CASSLVRSGNTIYF.

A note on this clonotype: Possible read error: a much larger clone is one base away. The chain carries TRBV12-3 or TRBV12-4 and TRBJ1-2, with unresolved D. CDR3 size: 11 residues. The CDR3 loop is CTSRLFYGYTF. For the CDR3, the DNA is TGTACCAGCAGGCTCTTCTATGGCTACACCTTC.

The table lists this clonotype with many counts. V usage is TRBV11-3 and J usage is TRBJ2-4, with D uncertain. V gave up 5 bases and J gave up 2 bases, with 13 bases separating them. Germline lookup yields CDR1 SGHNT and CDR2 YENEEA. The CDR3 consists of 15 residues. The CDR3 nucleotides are TGTGCCAGCAGCCTTCGGGTGGGTTCCAAAAACATTCAGTACTTC. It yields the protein CASSLRVGSKNIQYF.

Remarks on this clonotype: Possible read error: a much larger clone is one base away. The CDR3, as DNA: TGTGTCAGCAGGTCCGGACTAGCGGGAGGAGACACAGATACGCAGTATTTT. Its translation: CVSRSGLAGGDTDTQYF. The chain links TRBV6-1 to TRBJ2-3, with 14 bases aligning to TRBD2. This CDR3 region has 17 residues. Per the germline V gene, CDR1 is MNHNS and CDR2 is SASEGT.

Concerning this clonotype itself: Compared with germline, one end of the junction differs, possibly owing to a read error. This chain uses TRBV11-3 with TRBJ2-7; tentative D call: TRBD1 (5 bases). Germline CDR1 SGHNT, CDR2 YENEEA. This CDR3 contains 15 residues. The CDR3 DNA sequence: TGTGCCAGCAACTTTAATAGGGCTAGGGGATCCGAGCAGTATTTC. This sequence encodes CASNFNRARGSEQYF.

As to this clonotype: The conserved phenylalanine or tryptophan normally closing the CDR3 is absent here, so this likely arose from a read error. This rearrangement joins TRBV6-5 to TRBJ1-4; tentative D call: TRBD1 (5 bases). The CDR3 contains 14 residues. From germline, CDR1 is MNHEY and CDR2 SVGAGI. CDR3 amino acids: CASGYGGINEKLFS. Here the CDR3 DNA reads TGTGCCAGCGGTTACGGGGGGATTAATGAAAAACTGTTTTCT.

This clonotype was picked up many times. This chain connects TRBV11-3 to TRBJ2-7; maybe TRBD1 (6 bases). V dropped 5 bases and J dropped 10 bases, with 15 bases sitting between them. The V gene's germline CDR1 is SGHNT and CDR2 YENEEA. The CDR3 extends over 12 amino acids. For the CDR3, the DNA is TGTGCCAGCAGCCGCGGACAGCCGCTTCAGTACTTC. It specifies CASSRGQPLQYF.

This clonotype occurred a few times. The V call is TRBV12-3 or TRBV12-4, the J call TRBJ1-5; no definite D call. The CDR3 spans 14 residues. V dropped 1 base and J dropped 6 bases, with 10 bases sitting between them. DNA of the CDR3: TGTGCCAGCAGTTTAGTCGGGGTCGGTCAGCCCCAGCATTTT. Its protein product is CASSLVGVGQPQHF.

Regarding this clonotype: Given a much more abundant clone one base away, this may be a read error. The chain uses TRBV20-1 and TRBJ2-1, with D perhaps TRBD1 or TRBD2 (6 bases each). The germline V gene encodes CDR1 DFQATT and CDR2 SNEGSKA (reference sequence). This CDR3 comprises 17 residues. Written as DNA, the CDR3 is TGCAATGCTAGAGACCTTCCCGGGGGCGGCTCCTACAATGAGCAGTTCTTC. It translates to CNARDLPGGGSYNEQFF.

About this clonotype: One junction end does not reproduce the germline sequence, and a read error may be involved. CDR3 region: CANSPYLNTKAFF. In nucleotides, the CDR3 is TGTGCCAACAGCCCATACTTGAACACTAAAGCTTTCTTT. V is TRBV11-2 and J is TRBJ1-1; unclear D gene. Looked up from germline, CDR1 is SGHAT and CDR2 is FQNNGV. The CDR3 covers 13 residues.

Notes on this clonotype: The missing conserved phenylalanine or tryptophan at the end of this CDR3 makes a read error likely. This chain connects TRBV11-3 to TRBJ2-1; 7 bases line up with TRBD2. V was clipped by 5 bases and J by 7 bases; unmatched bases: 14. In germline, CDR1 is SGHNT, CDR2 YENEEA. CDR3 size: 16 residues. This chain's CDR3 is CASSPSGNPKGNEQFL. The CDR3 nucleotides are TGTGCCAGCAGCCCCAGCGGGAATCCAAAGGGGAATGAGCAGTTCCTT.

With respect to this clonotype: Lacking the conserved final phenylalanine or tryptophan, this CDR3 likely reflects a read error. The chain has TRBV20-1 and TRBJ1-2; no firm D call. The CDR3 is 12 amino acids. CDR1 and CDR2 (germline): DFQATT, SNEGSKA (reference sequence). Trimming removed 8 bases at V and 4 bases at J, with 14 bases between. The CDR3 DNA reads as TGCAGTTATCCCAACCCCGCCTATGGCTACACCTTA. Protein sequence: CSYPNPAYGYTL.

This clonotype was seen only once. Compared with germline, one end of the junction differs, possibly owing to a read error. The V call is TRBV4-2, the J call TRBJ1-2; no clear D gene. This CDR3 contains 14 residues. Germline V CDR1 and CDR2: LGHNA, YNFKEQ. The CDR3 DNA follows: TGTGCCAGCAGCCAAGAGCAATCGACGGATGGCTACACCTTT. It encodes CASSQEQSTDGYTF.

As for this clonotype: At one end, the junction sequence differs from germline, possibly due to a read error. The CDR3 reads CSATDGRSYEHYF. In nucleotides, the CDR3 is TGCAGTGCTACCGACGGTCGCTCGTACGAGCATTACTTC. The genes are TRBV20-1 and TRBJ2-7; unclear D gene. Per germline, CDR1 DFQATT and CDR2 SNEGSKA (reference sequence). The CDR3 length is 13 residues.

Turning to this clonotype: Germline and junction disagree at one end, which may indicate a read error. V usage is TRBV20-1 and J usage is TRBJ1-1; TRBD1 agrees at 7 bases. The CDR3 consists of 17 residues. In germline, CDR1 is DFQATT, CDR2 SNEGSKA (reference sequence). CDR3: CSARYPARGVRDTKAFF. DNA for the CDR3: TGCAGTGCTAGATATCCGGCCAGGGGGGTCAGGGACACTAAAGCTTTCTTT.